The 18 T cell receptor beta chains presented below share a single source sample, sequenced in a study of cytomegalovirus exposure and HLA in healthy donors. Measured with immunoSEQ multiplex PCR; TCRdb has only the in-frame clones, and not every one. Counted here are roughly 300,000 clones, around 86% occurring once; the ten biggest clones make up around 0.8%. What was sequenced was PBMCs. These receptors were collected from a woman in her late teens or twenties in good health and CMV-seronegative.

The genes are TRBV28 and TRBJ1-1; the D is unclear. The germline gives CDR1 MDHEN, CDR2 SYDVKM. The CDR3 sequence is 14 residues long. Trimming removed 3 bases at V and 0 bases at J, with 8 bases between. The CDR3 reads CASSFTRLNTEAFF. The CDR3 nucleotides are TGTGCCAGCAGTTTCACCAGGCTGAACACTGAAGCTTTCTTT.

The CDR3 nucleotides are TGTGCCAGCTCAAGGACAGGGCACCAAGAGACCCAGTACTTC. Translating it yields CASSRTGHQETQYF. The V call is TRBV18, the J call TRBJ2-5; TRBD1 matches at 8 bases. Germline CDR1 reads KGHSH; CDR2 reads LQKENI. The junction had 2 bases not matched to a gene; V was cut back by 5 bases and J by 0 bases. This CDR3 comprises 14 residues.

The rearrangement links TRBV11-3 to TRBJ2-1; possibly TRBD2 for D (6 bases). CDR1 and CDR2 (germline): SGHNT, YENEEA. This CDR3 is 14 amino acids long. Deletions cut 8 bases from V and 1 base from J, with 12 bases between. The CDR3 protein is CASSAAGSYNEQFF. The CDR3 DNA sequence: TGTGCCAGCTCAGCGGCGGGGTCCTACAATGAGCAGTTCTTC.

In DNA, the CDR3 is TGTGCCAGCAGCTTGGGACAGGACTACAATGAGCAGTTCTTC. It yields the protein CASSLGQDYNEQFF. The rearrangement joins TRBV5-4 to TRBJ2-1, with D possibly matching TRBD1 (6 bases). The CDR3 contains 14 residues. Trimming removed 0 bases from V and 3 bases from J, with 7 bases in between. The germline V gene has CDR1 SGHNT and CDR2 YYREEE (reference sequence).

The chain links TRBV11-3 to TRBJ2-5; D is uncertain. The CDR3 is 12 residues long. Germline CDR1 SGHNT, CDR2 YENEEA. The germline V and J ends were trimmed by 5 bases and 7 bases, with 11 bases remaining between them. CDR3 sequence (DNA): TGTGCCAGCAGCGCTCGTATGCGGACCCAGTACTTC. Encoded protein: CASSARMRTQYF.

The chain couples TRBV5-1 to TRBJ2-1; D is possibly TRBD2 (5 bases). Germline CDR1 reads SGHRS; CDR2 reads YFSETQ. The CDR3 has 15 residues. V lost 0 bases, J lost 4 bases, and 11 bases lay in between. This CDR3 reads CASSLAGTLYNEQFF. The CDR3 nucleotides are TGCGCCAGCAGCTTGGCGGGAACGTTATACAATGAGCAGTTCTTC.

The V and J genes are TRBV6-1 and TRBJ1-2; TRBD1 matches 12 bases. V trimming: 8 bases; J trimming: 8 bases; junction bases outside the gene matches: 9. Germline assignment: CDR1 MNHNS and CDR2 SASEGT. The CDR3 extends over 14 amino acids. CDR3 DNA: TGTGCCAGCTATCCGGGACAGGGGGCCGGAGGCTACACCTTC. It is translated as CASYPGQGAGGYTF.

The chain carries TRBV2 and TRBJ1-4; 11 bases are a match to TRBD1. CDR3 size: 14 residues. The V gene end was trimmed by 8 bases and the J gene end by 8 bases; junction bases not matched to a gene: 7. In germline, CDR1 is SNHLY, CDR2 FYNNEI. CDR3 sequence: CASARDRGDEKLFF. In DNA, the CDR3 is TGTGCCAGCGCCCGGGACAGGGGGGACGAAAAACTGTTTTTT.

The V call is TRBV19, the J call TRBJ2-1, with TRBD1 identical over 12 bases. Losses at the gene ends were 1 base for V and 4 bases for J; bases not matched to a gene: 8. The CDR3 is 18 residues long. CDR1 is LNHDA and CDR2 is SQIVND in the germline V gene (reference sequence). Written as DNA, the CDR3 is TGTGCCAGTAGTATAGTTGGGCCGGGACAGGGGGCTTACAATGAGCAGTTCTTC. Protein: CASSIVGPGQGAYNEQFF. The whole variable domain, remainder taken from reference TRBV19 and TRBJ2-1, is DGGITQSPKYLFRKEGQNVTLSCEQNLNHDAMYWYRQDPGQGLRLIYYSQIVNDFQKGDIAEGYSVSREKKESFPLTVTSAQKNPTAFYLCASSIVGPGQGAYNEQFFGPGTRLTVL.

The rearrangement links TRBV5-1 to TRBJ2-7; D possibly corresponds to TRBD1 (6 bases). Germline V gene data show CDR1 as SGHRS and CDR2 as YFSETQ. Between the trimmed V and J ends, which lost 4 bases and 1 base, there was a span of 15 bases. This CDR3 region has 15 residues. CDR3 in amino acids: CASSLSYRASYEQYF. In nucleotides, the CDR3 is TGCGCCAGCAGCCTAAGCTACAGGGCTTCCTACGAGCAGTACTTC.

This clone was picked up one time. This CDR3 reads CASSPQGQIYNEQFF. DNA of the CDR3: TGTGCCAGCTCACCACAGGGACAGATCTACAATGAGCAGTTCTTC. This chain uses TRBV18 with TRBJ2-1, with 7 bases identical to TRBD1. In germline, CDR1 is KGHSH, CDR2 LQKENI. J lost 3 bases, V lost 1 base, and 3 bases had no gene match. The CDR3 consists of 15 residues.

This sequence joins TRBV27 and TRBJ2-2, with TRBD2 identical over 9 bases. Germline loops: CDR1 MNHEY, CDR2 SMNVEV (reference sequence). The CDR3 covers 16 residues. V trimming: 3 bases; J trimming: 4 bases; junction bases outside the gene matches: 6. The CDR3 loop reads CASSFFPSGATGELFF. The CDR3 nucleotides are TGTGCCAGCAGTTTTTTCCCTAGCGGGGCCACCGGGGAGCTGTTTTTT.

The chain carries TRBV5-4 and TRBJ1-1; D is possibly TRBD1 (5 bases). Germline loops: CDR1 SGHNT, CDR2 YYREEE (reference sequence). Trimming shortened V by 5 bases and J by 1 base, and 12 bases separated the two germline ends. The CDR3 has 14 residues. CDR3 amino acids: CASSQDTQNTEAFF. As DNA, the CDR3 is TGTGCCAGCAGTCAGGACACCCAGAACACTGAAGCTTTCTTT.

The rearrangement uses TRBV27 and TRBJ1-2; TRBD1 is a possible D gene (5 bases). This CDR3 spans 17 amino acids. The V gene lost 3 bases and the J gene lost 3 bases, with 20 bases spanning the gap. CDR1 MNHEY and CDR2 SMNVEV come from the germline V gene (reference sequence). The CDR3 loop is CASSFGGPRARYYGYTF. The CDR3 nucleotides read TGTGCCAGCAGTTTTGGTGGGCCCAGGGCCCGATACTATGGCTACACCTTC.

This clone was seen only a few times. The chain recombines TRBV9 with TRBJ2-1, with a tentative D call TRBD2 (6 bases). V lost 0 bases, J lost 7 bases, and 11 bases lay in between. CDR1 is SGDLS, CDR2 YYNGEE, per germline. The CDR3 is 14 amino acids. CDR3 DNA: TGTGCCAGCAGCGTAGCGGGAGTAGGTAATGAGCAGTTCTTC. Its translation: CASSVAGVGNEQFF.

CDR3 in DNA: TGTGCCAGCAGCTCGACTAGTACAAAGACCCAGTACTTC. As protein: CASSSTSTKTQYF. The chain uses TRBV7-3 and TRBJ2-5; the D gene is possibly TRBD2 (6 bases). Germline lookup yields CDR1 SGHTA and CDR2 FQGTGA. Trimming took 4 bases from V and 6 from J, leaving 12 bases between them. The CDR3 extends over 13 amino acids.

The chain has TRBV7-9 and TRBJ1-5, with 7 bases matching TRBD1. Germline assignment: CDR1 SEHNR and CDR2 FQNEAQ (reference sequence). This CDR3 has 14 amino acids. V was clipped by 4 bases and J by 4 bases; unmatched bases: 4. The CDR3 loop is CASSYGQDNQPQHF. DNA for the CDR3: TGTGCCAGCAGCTACGGACAGGATAATCAGCCCCAGCATTTT.

This chain links TRBV7-9 with TRBJ2-1, with 8 bases that match TRBD2. The V and J ends lost 3 bases and 7 bases, in that order; junction bases with no gene match: 14. Per the germline V gene, CDR1 is SEHNR and CDR2 is FQNEAQ (reference sequence). The CDR3 totals 17 residues. For the CDR3, the DNA is TGTGCCAGCAGCTTGGCCCTGACAGCGGGAGCTCCAAATGAGCAGTTCTTC. Amino acid sequence: CASSLALTAGAPNEQFF.